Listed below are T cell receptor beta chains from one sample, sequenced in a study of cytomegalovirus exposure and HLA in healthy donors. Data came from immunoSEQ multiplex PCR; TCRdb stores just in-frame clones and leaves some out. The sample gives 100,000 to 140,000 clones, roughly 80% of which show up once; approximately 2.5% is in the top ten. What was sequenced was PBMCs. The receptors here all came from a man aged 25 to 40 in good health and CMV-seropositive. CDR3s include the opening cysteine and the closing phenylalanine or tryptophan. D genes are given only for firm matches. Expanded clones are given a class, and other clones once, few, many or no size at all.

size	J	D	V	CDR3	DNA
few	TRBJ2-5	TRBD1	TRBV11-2	CASSWDRYQETQYF	TGTGCCAGCAGCTGGGACAGGTACCAAGAGACCCAGTACTTC
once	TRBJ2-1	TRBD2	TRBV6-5	CASSYPMLAGESEQFF	TGTGCCAGCAGTTACCCTATGCTAGCGGGCGAATCGGAGCAGTTCTTC
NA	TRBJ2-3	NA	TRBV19	CASSIADTQYF	TGTGCCAGTAGTATCGCAGATACGCAGTATTTT
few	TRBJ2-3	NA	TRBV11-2	CASSSLNGGADTQYF	TGTGCCAGCAGCTCGTTGAACGGAGGGGCAGATACGCAGTATTTT
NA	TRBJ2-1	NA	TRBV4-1	CASSQPPGGADYNEQFF	TGCGCCAGCAGCCAACCCCCGGGTGGGGCTGACTACAATGAGCAGTTCTTC
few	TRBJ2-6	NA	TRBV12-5	CASGQTGANVLTF	TGTGCTAGTGGCCAAACTGGGGCCAACGTCCTGACTTTC
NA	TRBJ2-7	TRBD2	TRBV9	CASSPGGSYEQYF	TGTGCCAGCAGCCCGGGGGGCTCCTACGAGCAGTACTTC
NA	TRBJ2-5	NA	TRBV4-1	CASSQFEVGETQYF	TGCGCCAGCAGCCAATTTGAAGTCGGGGAGACCCAGTACTTC
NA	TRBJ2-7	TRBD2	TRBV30	CAWSAGTTYEQYF	TGTGCCTGGAGTGCCGGGACTACATACGAGCAGTACTTC
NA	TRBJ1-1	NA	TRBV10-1	CASSVTGSTEAFF	TGCGCCAGCAGCGTTACGGGGAGCACTGAAGCTTTCTTT
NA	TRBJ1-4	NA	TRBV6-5	CASRKRGTNEKLFF	TGTGCCAGCAGAAAGCGGGGCACTAATGAAAAACTGTTTTTT
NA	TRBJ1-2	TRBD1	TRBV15	CATSVFRGLSGYTF	TGTGCCACCAGCGTATTCAGGGGGCTGAGTGGCTACACCTTC
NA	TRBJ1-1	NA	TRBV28	CASSLSEWVGTEAFF	TGTGCCAGCAGTTTATCGGAGTGGGTAGGAACTGAAGCTTTCTTT
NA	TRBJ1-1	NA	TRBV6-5	CATWMGHDTEAFF	TGTGCCACTTGGATGGGACACGACACTGAAGCTTTCTTT
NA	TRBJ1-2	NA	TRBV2	CASPTGVGRVGYTF	TGTGCCTCCCCTACGGGGGTAGGACGGGTTGGCTACACCTTC
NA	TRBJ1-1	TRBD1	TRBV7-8	CASSRPGQKNTEAFF	TGTGCCAGCAGCAGACCGGGACAGAAGAACACTGAAGCTTTCTTT
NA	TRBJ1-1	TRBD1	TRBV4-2	CASSQPQGTEAFF	TGTGCCAGCAGCCAGCCACAGGGGACTGAAGCTTTCTTT
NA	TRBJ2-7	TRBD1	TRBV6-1	CATQKVGDRAIKQYF	TGTGCCACTCAAAAAGTGGGAGACAGGGCTATCAAGCAGTACTTC
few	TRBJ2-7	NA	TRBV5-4	CASSRGSPSRADTYEQYF	TGTGCCAGCAGCCGCGGGTCCCCCTCCAGAGCCGATACCTACGAGCAGTACTTC
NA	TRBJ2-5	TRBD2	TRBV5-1	CASSRGVGGTQYF	TGCGCCAGCAGCCGGGGGGTCGGAGGGACCCAGTACTTC
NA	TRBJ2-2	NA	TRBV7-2	CASSLAGPSLNTGELFF	TGTGCCAGCAGCTTAGCGGGGCCAAGTCTGAACACCGGGGAGCTGTTTTTT
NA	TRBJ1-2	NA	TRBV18	CASSPYSTDHRGYTF	TGTGCCAGCTCACCCTATTCGACAGACCACAGGGGCTACACCTTC
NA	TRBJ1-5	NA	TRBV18	CASSPGAASQPQHF	TGTGCCAGCTCACCAGGGGCCGCGAGTCAGCCCCAGCATTTT
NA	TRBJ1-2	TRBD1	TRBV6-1	CASSGPPGQGNYGYTF	TGTGCCAGCAGTGGGCCCCCGGGACAGGGGAACTATGGCTACACCTTC
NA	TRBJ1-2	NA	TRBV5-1	CASSLAGYGYTF	TGCGCCAGCAGCTTGGCGGGATATGGCTACACCTTC
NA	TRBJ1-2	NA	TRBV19	CASSMLPRLSGGYTF	TGTGCCAGTAGTATGCTACCGAGACTTTCGGGTGGCTACACCTTC
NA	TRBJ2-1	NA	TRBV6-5	CASSHSQAIEQFF	TGTGCCAGCAGCCACAGCCAGGCGATAGAACAGTTCTTC
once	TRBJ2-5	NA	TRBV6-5	CASSYSRVQETQYF	TGTGCCAGCAGTTACTCGAGAGTACAAGAGACCCAGTACTTC
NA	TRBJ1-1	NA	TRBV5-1	CASSLEGAGHTEAFF	TGCGCCAGCAGCTTGGAAGGGGCGGGGCACACTGAAGCTTTCTTT
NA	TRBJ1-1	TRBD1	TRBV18	CASSLSLTGTGGEKAFF	TGTGCCAGCTCACTTTCTTTGACCGGGACAGGGGGAGAAAAAGCTTTCTTT
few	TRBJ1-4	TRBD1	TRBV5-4	CASSLGGTGGEKLFF	TGTGCCAGCAGCCTTGGAGGGACAGGGGGTGAAAAACTGTTTTTT
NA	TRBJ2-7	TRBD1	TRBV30	CASRDRAYEQYF	TGTGCCTCCCGGGACAGGGCCTACGAGCAGTACTTC
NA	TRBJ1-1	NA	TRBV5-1	CASSRSGNTEAFF	TGCGCCAGCAGTCGGTCGGGGAACACTGAAGCTTTCTTT
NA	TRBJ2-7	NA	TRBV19	CASRPQGSSYEQYF	TGTGCCAGTAGACCCCAGGGCAGCTCCTACGAGCAGTACTTC
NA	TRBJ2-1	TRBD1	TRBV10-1	CASSAPDRGDNEQFF	TGCGCCAGCAGTGCTCCGGACAGGGGAGACAATGAGCAGTTCTTC
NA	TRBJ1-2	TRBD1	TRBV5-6	CASSLDRGYNGYTF	TGTGCCAGCAGCTTGGACAGGGGGTATAATGGCTACACCTTC
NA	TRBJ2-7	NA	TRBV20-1	CSAPDYYEQYF	TGCAGTGCCCCGGACTACTACGAGCAGTACTTC
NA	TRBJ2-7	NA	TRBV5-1	CASSPLWREYEQYF	TGCGCCAGCAGCCCCCTGTGGAGGGAGTACGAGCAGTACTTC
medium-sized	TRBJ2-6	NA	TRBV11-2	CASSLLTGEATGANVLTF	TGTGCCAGCAGCTTATTAACAGGGGAGGCAACTGGGGCCAACGTCCTGACTTTC
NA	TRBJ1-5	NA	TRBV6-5	CASSRGSGNQPQHF	TGTGCCAGCAGCAGAGGGTCGGGCAATCAGCCCCAGCATTTT
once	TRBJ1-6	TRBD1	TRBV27	CASSFRGQNNSPLHF	TGTGCCAGCAGTTTCAGGGGGCAGAATAATTCACCCCTCCACTTT
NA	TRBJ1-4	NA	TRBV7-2	CASSYYRDTATNEKLFF	TGTGCCAGCAGCTATTACCGGGACACTGCAACTAATGAAAAACTGTTTTTT
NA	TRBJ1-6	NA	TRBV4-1	CASSQVSGNSPLHF	TGCGCCAGCAGCCAAGTCAGCGGAAATTCACCCCTCCACTTT
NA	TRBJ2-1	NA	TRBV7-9	CASSSGQSYNEQFF	TGTGCCAGCAGCTCCGGACAGTCCTACAATGAGCAGTTCTTC
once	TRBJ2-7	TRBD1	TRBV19	CASSPLGTGSHEQYF	TGTGCCAGTAGTCCACTGGGGACAGGGTCCCACGAGCAGTACTTC
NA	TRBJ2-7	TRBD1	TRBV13	CASSGDSYSYEQYF	TGTGCCAGCAGCGGGGACAGCTACTCCTACGAGCAGTACTTC
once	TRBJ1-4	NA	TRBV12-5	CASGYGTRNEKLFF	TGTGCTAGTGGATACGGGACAAGGAATGAAAAACTGTTTTTT
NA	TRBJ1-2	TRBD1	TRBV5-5	CASSFPGTGYGYTF	TGTGCCAGCAGCTTCCCCGGGACAGGGTATGGCTACACCTTC
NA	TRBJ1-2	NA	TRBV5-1	CASSLFGISGNYGYTF	TGCGCCAGCAGTTTGTTCGGCATATCGGGAAACTATGGCTACACCTTC
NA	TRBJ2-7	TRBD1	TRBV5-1	CASSVGTVNYEQYF	TGCGCCAGCAGCGTCGGGACAGTCAACTACGAGCAGTACTTC
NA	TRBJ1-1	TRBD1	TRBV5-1	CASSYGTGGTEAFF	TGCGCCAGCAGCTACGGGACAGGGGGCACTGAAGCTTTCTTT
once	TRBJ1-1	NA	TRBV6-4	CASSAGGMNTEAFF	TGTGCCAGCAGTGCGGGGGGGATGAACACTGAAGCTTTCTTT